This T cell receptor beta chain was identified in a study of chemoradiotherapy in HPV16-positive cancers. Study-wide results and limits: Candidate HPV-specific clones and E7-related TCR motifs grew in tumor during treatment.

Assay used: immunoSEQ multiplex PCR; TCRdb lists only in-frame clones, some missing. Here the sample spans 9,500 to 15,000 clones, roughly nine tenths being singletons. Over chemoradiotherapy, repertoires were sampled more than once. This clone was seen once. What it recognizes is unknown. This material consisted of blood, taken from a patient who underwent chemoradiotherapy. The TCR comes from a human donor with HPV-associated anogenital cancer.

The CDR3 region has the DNA TGTGCCAGCAGCTTATCGGACAGATACGAGCAGTACTTC. Its protein product is CASSLSDRYEQYF. This rearrangement joins TRBV7-7 to TRBJ2-7; D is perhaps TRBD1 (6 bases). Germline loops: CDR1 SSHAT, CDR2 FNYEAQ (reference sequence). The V gene lost 2 bases and the J gene lost 4 bases, with 9 bases spanning the gap. The CDR3 consists of 13 residues.